The rows below give T cell receptor beta chains drawn from one sample of a study of cytomegalovirus exposure and HLA in healthy donors. Using immunoSEQ multiplex PCR, the repertoire was profiled, and TCRdb retains in-frame clones only, with some absent. The top ten hold roughly 1.5% of the sample, which has 190,000 or so clones, about four fifths seen once. Sequenced: PBMCs. The receptors were sampled from a girl between 10 and 17 years old in good health and CMV-seropositive. The conserved cysteine and the conserved F or W are not part of the CDR3 here. The D gene is left open where the match is weak. Size values are once, few and many counts, or a class for expanded clones, and some rows have none.

D,J,size,V,CDR3
TRBD1,TRBJ1-6,.,TRBV6-4,ASSDTGQGYSPLH
.,TRBJ1-4,.,TRBV27,ASSFRGGDEKLF
.,TRBJ1-4,.,TRBV5-5,ASSFSTPLEPNEKLF
.,TRBJ1-2,.,TRBV7-9,ASSPEVRGYGYT
.,TRBJ2-4,.,TRBV5-8,ASSLGRVAKNIQY
TRBD1,TRBJ1-5,.,TRBV6-5,ASSYGTGEGEPQH
.,TRBJ1-1,.,TRBV29-1,SVENHGMNTEAF
.,TRBJ1-1,few,TRBV7-2,ASSFTGGANTEAF
TRBD1,TRBJ2-3,.,TRBV6-4,ASSDSGQGADTQY
.,TRBJ1-5,few,TRBV7-9,ASSLGADSYSNQPQH
.,TRBJ2-5,.,TRBV6-1,ASSEGRNWYQETQY
.,TRBJ2-1,few,TRBV4-3,ASSQVGHYNEQF
TRBD2,TRBJ2-1,.,TRBV18,ASSPRWGLENEQF
.,TRBJ2-2,.,TRBV5-6,ASSLQGNTGELF
.,TRBJ2-1,.,TRBV6-4,ASSDPTVPAEQF
.,TRBJ1-2,.,TRBV11-2,ASSLDGRVSGYT
TRBD1,TRBJ1-3,.,TRBV29-1,SVNRGVGNTIY
TRBD1,TRBJ1-3,few,TRBV7-2,ASSLVDERDRLY
.,TRBJ1-2,.,TRBV7-8,ASSFGETYGYT
.,TRBJ2-7,few,TRBV5-1,ASSLGLEVQGNEQY
TRBD1,TRBJ2-7,.,TRBV7-9,ASSAGGTYEQY
TRBD1,TRBJ1-5,.,TRBV4-3,ASSRDDRDGQPQH
.,TRBJ1-1,.,TRBV12-5,ASGLGQADLYMNTEAF
.,TRBJ2-7,.,TRBV7-8,ASSLARDSYEQY
.,TRBJ2-7,.,TRBV4-3,ASSQGSGISSYEQY
TRBD1,TRBJ1-2,.,TRBV4-1,ASSTRQGAIYGYT
.,TRBJ1-3,many,TRBV6-1,ASSELPPIY
.,TRBJ1-1,.,TRBV19,ASVNRDTRNTEAF
TRBD2,TRBJ2-1,once,TRBV9,ASSTRSGGAGDEQF
TRBD2,TRBJ2-1,once,TRBV7-8,ASSASGGSGYNEQF
.,TRBJ2-1,few,TRBV4-1,ASSQGLLGNEQF
.,TRBJ2-7,.,TRBV10-3,AIKRGQLGSYEQY
.,TRBJ2-5,.,TRBV5-1,ASSLAPGVQETQY
.,TRBJ2-7,once,TRBV7-8,ASSAFGEQY
.,TRBJ1-1,.,TRBV7-6,ASSQGGNTEAF
TRBD2,TRBJ2-3,.,TRBV19,ASSIGYALLAGTTDTQY
.,TRBJ1-6,.,TRBV5-6,ASSLQNSPLH
TRBD1,TRBJ2-1,.,TRBV11-3,ASSFRGQGNGEQF
TRBD2,TRBJ2-2,.,TRBV27,ASRPVAGAGTGELF
.,TRBJ2-1,.,TRBV6-1,ALRSYNEQF
.,TRBJ1-6,.,TRBV11-2,ASSLGSGGKINSPLH
.,TRBJ2-3,.,TRBV7-6,ASSLDGGGTDTQY
TRBD1,TRBJ1-6,.,TRBV6-5,ASTTGGYNSPLH
.,TRBJ1-5,.,TRBV5-1,ASSPGSSNQPQH
.,TRBJ1-1,.,TRBV19,ASNHRGTEAF
.,TRBJ1-1,.,TRBV9,ASSAPTGKNTEAF
.,TRBJ1-1,.,TRBV10-1,ASSSTLNTEAF
.,TRBJ2-1,.,TRBV9,ASSVDTDTNNEQF
.,TRBJ1-1,.,TRBV5-4,ASSLFPQREATEAF
.,TRBJ2-7,.,TRBV7-2,ASSPGSAYEQY
.,TRBJ1-6,few,TRBV6-6,ASRGGGGGSNSPLH
TRBD1,.,.,TRBV5-4,ASSPTGAETQY
.,TRBJ1-4,.,TRBV5-5,ASSFGQPNEKLF
TRBD1,TRBJ1-2,.,TRBV2,ASIPGVTGEGYT
.,TRBJ1-2,.,TRBV5-8,ASSLNHRVNYGYT